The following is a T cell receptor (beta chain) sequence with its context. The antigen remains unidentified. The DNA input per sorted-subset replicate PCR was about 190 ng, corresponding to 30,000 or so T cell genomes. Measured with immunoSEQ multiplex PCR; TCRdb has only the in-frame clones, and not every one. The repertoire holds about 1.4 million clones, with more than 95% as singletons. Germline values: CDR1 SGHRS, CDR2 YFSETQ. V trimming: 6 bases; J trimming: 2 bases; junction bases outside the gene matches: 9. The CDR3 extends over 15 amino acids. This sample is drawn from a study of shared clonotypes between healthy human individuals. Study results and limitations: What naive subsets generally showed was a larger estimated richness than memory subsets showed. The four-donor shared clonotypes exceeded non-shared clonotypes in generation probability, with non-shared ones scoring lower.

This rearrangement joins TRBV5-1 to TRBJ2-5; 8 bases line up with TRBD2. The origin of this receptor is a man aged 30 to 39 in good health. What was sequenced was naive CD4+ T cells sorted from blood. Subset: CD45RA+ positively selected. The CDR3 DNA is TGCGCCAGCAATCCGGGACTAGTCCTTCAAGAGACCCAGTACTTC. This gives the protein CASNPGLVLQETQYF.